This T cell receptor beta chain was observed in a study of shared clonotypes between healthy human individuals. This clone has a handful of counts. The CDR3 contains 17 residues. Assay: immunoSEQ multiplex PCR; the TCRdb copy retains only in-frame clones and omits some. This table has roughly 1 million clones, more than 75% appearing once. V usage is TRBV21-1 and J usage is TRBJ1-3. TRBV21-1 has pseudogene status. The sequence was collected from a young man in good health. Some clones in this sample may be carry-over from other donors' samples. Input material: memory CD4+ T cells from PBMCs. Subset given: CD45RA-negative fraction. The CDR3 nucleotides read TGTGCCAGCAGCAAAGGGAGATCTGAGGTCGCTGGAAACACCATATATTTT. Its protein is CASSKGRSEVAGNTIYF.